The TCR beta chain described here comes from a study of T cell responses to AZD1222 COVID-19 vaccine. Per the germline V gene, CDR1 is LGHNA and CDR2 is YNFKEQ. The CDR3 is 17 amino acids. Trimming left V 0 bases short and J 0 bases short, with 12 bases between. Study-wide results and limits: Spike-specific TCR breadth and depth grew following two AZD1222 doses. Most donors were white British, females outnumbered males, and clonal diversity was possibly underestimated.

Sequencing was performed with immunoSEQ multiplex PCR; in TCRdb, only in-frame clones are kept and a portion is missing. The sample consists of about 120,000 clones, 80% to 90% of them appearing once. Only a few counts were recorded for this clone. Its antigen remains unidentified. This chain links TRBV4-2 with TRBJ1-5; D gene ambiguous. This specimen was peripheral blood, taken on day 0 of AZD1222 vaccination. This receptor was taken from an adult in good health. Written as DNA, the CDR3 is TGTGCCAGCAGCCAAGAAACCCACGGAGATAGCAATCAGCCCCAGCATTTT. Translating it yields CASSQETHGDSNQPQHF.